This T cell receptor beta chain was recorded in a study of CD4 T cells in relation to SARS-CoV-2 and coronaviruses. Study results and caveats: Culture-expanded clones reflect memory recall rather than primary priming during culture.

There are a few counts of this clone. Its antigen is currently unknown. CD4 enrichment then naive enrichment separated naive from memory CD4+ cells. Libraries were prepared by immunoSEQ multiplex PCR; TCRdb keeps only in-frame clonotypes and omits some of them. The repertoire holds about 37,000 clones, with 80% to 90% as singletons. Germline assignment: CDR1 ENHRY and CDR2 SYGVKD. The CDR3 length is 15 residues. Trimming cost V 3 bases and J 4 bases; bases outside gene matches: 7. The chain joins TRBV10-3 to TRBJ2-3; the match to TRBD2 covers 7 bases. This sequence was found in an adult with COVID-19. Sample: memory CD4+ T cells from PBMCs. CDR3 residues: CAISDRRESADTQYF. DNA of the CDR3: TGTGCCATCAGTGATCGGCGGGAGAGTGCAGATACGCAGTATTTT.